The 4 T cell receptor beta chains below were found in one sample sequenced in a study of shared clonotypes between healthy human individuals. Measured with immunoSEQ multiplex PCR; TCRdb has only the in-frame clones, and not every one. Here the sample spans about 700,000 clones, around two thirds being singletons. Input material: memory CD4+ T cells sorted from blood. Subset here: CD45RA-negative fraction. The receptor source for this set is a woman aged 30 to 39 in good health.

The chain recombines TRBV14 with TRBJ2-1, with 9 bases matching TRBD2. Germline trimming cut 5 bases from V and 2 bases from J; bases unmatched to any gene: 7. CDR1 is SGHDN and CDR2 is FVKESK in the germline V gene. This CDR3 comprises 16 residues. The CDR3 bases are TGTGCCAGCAGCAGGATAGCGGGAGCGGCCTACAATGAGCAGTTCTTC. As protein: CASSRIAGAAYNEQFF.

As to this clone: The same CDR3 can be traced to other DNA sequences in this sample. The CDR3 DNA reads as TGCAGCGTTGAGGGACAGTTAAACACTGAAGCTTTCTTT. It codes for CSVEGQLNTEAFF. The rearrangement links TRBV29-1 to TRBJ1-1, with 7 bases lining up with TRBD1. The CDR3 contains 13 residues. V dropped 3 bases and J dropped 2; count of bases not matched to a gene: 3. The germline V gene encodes CDR1 SQVTM and CDR2 ANQGSEA.

This chain joins TRBV19 and TRBJ2-3; no definite D call. Trimming stripped 3 bases from V and 4 bases from J, with 14 bases between. CDR1 is LNHDA, CDR2 SQIVND, per germline (reference sequence). The CDR3 totals 15 residues. CDR3 loop: CASSMGRLGSDTQYF. The CDR3 DNA sequence: TGTGCCAGTAGTATGGGCAGGCTGGGATCAGATACGCAGTATTTT.

The chain employs TRBV6-1 and TRBJ1-2; a weak D match, TRBD1 (5 bases). Germline CDR1 is MNHNS and CDR2 is SASEGT. The V end was cut by 8 bases, the J end by 5 bases, with 18 bases between. The CDR3 is 14 residues long. DNA for the CDR3: TGTGCCAGCCGAGACCCGCAGGGTCGATATGGCTACACCTTC. Amino acids: CASRDPQGRYGYTF.